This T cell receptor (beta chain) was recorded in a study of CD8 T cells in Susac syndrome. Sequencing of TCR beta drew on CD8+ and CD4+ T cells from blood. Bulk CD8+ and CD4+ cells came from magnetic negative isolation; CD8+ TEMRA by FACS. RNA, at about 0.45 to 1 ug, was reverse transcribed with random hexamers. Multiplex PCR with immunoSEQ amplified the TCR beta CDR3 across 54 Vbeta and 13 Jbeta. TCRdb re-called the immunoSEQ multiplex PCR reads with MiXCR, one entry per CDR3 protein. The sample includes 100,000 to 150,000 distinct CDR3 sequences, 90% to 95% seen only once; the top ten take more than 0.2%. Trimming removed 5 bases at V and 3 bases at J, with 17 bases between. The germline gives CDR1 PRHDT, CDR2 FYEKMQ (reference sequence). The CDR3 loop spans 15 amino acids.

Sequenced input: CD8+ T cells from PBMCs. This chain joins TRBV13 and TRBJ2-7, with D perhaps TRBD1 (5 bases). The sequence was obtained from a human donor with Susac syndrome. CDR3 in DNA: TGTGCCAGCAGCCAGGCCAGGGTTCCAAGCTACGAGCAGTACTTC. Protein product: CASSQARVPSYEQYF.